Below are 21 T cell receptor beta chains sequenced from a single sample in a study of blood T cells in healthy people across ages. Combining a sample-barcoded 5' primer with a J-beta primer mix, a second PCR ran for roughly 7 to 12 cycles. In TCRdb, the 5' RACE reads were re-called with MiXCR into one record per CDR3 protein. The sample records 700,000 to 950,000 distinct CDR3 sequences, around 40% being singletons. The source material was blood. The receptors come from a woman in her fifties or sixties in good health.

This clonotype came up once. The CDR3, as DNA: TGTGCCAGCGGACAGGTCGCTTCCTACGAGCAGTACTTC. Its protein product is CASGQVASYEQYF. The chain couples TRBV6-5 to TRBJ2-7; 7 bases agree with TRBD1. The CDR3 covers 13 residues. The germline gives CDR1 MNHEY, CDR2 SVGAGI. V gave up 8 bases and J gave up 1 base; unmatched junction bases: 5.

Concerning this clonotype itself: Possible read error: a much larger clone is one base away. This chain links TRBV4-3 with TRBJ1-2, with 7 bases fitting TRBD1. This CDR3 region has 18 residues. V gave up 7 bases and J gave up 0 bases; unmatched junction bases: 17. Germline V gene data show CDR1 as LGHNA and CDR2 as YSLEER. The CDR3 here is CASNLYNRGGSSNYGYTF. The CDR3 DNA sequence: TGCGCCAGCAACCTGTACAACAGGGGCGGCTCCTCTAACTATGGCTACACCTTC.

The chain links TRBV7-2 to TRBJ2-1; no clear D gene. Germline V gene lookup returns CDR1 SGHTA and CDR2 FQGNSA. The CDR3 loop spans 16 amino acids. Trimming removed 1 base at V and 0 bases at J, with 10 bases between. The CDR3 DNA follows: TGTGCCAGCAGCTTAGAGTCCATCAACTCCTACAATGAGCAGTTCTTC. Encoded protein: CASSLESINSYNEQFF.

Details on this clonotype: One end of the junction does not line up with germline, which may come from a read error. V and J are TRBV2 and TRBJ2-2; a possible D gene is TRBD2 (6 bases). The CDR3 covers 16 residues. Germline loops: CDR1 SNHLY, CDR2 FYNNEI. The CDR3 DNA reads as TGTGCCGGCAGGGTAGGGGCCTCGGGGGACACCGGGGAGCTGTTTTTT. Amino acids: CAGRVGASGDTGELFF.

Here the CDR3 DNA reads TGCAGTGCAGGGACTAGCGGGGGACGGGAGACCCAGTACTTC. Translation gives CSAGTSGGRETQYF. The rearrangement links TRBV20-1 to TRBJ2-5; 14 bases match TRBD2. Losses at the gene ends were 6 bases for V and 5 bases for J; bases not matched to a gene: 5. The CDR3 loop spans 14 amino acids. Looked up from germline, CDR1 is DFQATT and CDR2 is SNEGSKA (reference sequence).

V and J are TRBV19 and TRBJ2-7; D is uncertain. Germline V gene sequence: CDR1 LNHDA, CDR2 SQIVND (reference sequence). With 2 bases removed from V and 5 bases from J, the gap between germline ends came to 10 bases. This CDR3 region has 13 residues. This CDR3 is CASSIRNRDEQYF. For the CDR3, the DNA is TGTGCCAGTAGTATAAGAAACCGGGACGAGCAGTACTTC.

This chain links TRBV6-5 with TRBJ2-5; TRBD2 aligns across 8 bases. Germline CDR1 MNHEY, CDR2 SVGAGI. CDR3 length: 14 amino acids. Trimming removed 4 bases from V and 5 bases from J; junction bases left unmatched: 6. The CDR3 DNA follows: TGTGCCAGCAGTTTCGGGGGGGTTGGGGAGACCCAGTACTTC. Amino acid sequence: CASSFGGVGETQYF.

CDR3 in DNA: TGTGCCAGCTCACCGGGACAGGGCGGCCCTGAAGCTTTCTTT. Translation: CASSPGQGGPEAFF. The chain recombines TRBV18 with TRBJ1-1; 9 nucleotides align to TRBD1. The V gene end was trimmed by 3 bases and the J gene end by 6 bases; junction bases not matched to a gene: 5. Germline CDR1 and CDR2: KGHSH and LQKENI. The CDR3 length is 14 residues.

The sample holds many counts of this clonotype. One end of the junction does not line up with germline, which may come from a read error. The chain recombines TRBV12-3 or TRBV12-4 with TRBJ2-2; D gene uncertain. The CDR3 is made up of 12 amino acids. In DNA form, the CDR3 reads TGTGCCAGCAGCTTAGGAACCGGGGAGCTGTTTTTT. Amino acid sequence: CASSLGTGELFF.

CDR3 DNA: TGCGCCAGCAGCTTGTCAGGGGAAGGTGCCGGGGAGCTGTTTTTT. It codes for CASSLSGEGAGELFF. The chain couples TRBV5-1 to TRBJ2-2; possibly TRBD1 for D (6 bases). V lost 1 base, J lost 6 bases, and 13 bases lay in between. CDR1 SGHRS and CDR2 YFSETQ come from the germline V gene. This CDR3 spans 15 amino acids. Full variable domain (rest looked up from reference TRBV5-1 and TRBJ2-2): KAGVTQTPRYLIKTRGQQVTLSCSPISGHRSVSWYQQTPGQGLQFLFEYFSETQRNKGNFPGRFSGRQFSNSRSEMNVSTLELGDSALYLCASSLSGEGAGELFFGEGSRLTVL.

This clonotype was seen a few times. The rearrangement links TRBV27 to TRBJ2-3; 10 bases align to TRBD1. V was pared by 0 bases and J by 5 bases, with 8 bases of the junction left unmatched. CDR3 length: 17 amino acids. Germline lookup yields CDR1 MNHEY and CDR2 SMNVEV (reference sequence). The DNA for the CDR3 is TGTGCCAGCAGTTTATCACCGGGACAGGGGTTGAGAGATACGCAGTATTTT. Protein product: CASSLSPGQGLRDTQYF.

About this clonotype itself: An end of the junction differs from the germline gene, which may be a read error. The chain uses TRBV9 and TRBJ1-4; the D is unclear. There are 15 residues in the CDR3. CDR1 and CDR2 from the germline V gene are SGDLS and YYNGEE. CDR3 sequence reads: CAGSPRVGRNEKLFF. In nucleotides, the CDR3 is TGTGCCGGCAGCCCCCGTGTGGGTCGTAATGAAAAACTGTTTTTT.

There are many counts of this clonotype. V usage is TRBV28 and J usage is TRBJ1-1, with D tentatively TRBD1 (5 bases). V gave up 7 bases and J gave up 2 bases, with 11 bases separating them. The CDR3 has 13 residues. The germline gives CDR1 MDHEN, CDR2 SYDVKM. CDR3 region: CASIRGDNTEAFF. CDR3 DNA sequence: TGTGCCAGCATCAGAGGGGACAACACTGAAGCTTTCTTT.

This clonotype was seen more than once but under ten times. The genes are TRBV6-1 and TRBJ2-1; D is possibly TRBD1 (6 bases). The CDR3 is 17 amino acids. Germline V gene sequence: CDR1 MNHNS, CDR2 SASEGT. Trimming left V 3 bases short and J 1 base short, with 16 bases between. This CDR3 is CASSDNRGHLSYNEQFF. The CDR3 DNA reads TGTGCCAGCAGTGATAACCGGGGACACCTATCCTACAATGAGCAGTTCTTC.

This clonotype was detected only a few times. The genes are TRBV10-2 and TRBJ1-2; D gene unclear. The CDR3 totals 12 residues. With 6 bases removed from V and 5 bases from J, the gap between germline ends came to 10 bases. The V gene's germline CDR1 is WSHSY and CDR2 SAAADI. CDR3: CASRKDAYGYTF. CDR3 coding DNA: TGCGCCAGCAGGAAGGATGCTTATGGCTACACCTTC.

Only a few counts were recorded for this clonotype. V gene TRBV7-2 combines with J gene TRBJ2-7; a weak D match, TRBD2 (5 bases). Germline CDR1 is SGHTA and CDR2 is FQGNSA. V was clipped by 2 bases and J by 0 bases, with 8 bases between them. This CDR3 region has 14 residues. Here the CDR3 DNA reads TGTGCCAGCAGCTTATCTAGCATCTCCTACGAGCAGTACTTC. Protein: CASSLSSISYEQYF.

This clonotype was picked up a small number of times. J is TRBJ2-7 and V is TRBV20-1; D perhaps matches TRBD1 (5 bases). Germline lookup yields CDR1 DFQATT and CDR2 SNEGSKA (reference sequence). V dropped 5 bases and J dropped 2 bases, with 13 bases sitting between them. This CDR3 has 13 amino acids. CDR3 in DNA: TGCAGTGCTGCAATTTCAGGGACCTACGAGCAGTACTTC. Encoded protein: CSAAISGTYEQYF.

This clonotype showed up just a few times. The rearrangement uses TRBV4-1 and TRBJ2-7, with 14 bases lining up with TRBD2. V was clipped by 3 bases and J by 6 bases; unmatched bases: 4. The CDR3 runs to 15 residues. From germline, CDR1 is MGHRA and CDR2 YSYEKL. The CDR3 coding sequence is TGCGCCAGCAGCCAGCTGGGACTAGCGGGAGCCGAGCAGTACTTC. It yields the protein CASSQLGLAGAEQYF.

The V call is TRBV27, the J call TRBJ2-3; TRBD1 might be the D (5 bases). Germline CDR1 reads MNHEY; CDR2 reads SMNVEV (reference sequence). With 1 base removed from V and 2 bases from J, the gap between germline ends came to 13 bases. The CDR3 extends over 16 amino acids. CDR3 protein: CASSLLRTTNTDTQYF. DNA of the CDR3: TGTGCCAGCAGTTTATTGAGGACAACTAACACAGATACGCAGTATTTT.

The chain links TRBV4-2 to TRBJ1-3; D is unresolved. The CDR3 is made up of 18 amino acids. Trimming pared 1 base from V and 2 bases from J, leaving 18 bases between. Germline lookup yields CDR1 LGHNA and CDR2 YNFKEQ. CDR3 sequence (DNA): TGTGCCAGCAGCCAAGGGGCGGCAACAGCGGCTCCTGGAAACACCATATATTTT. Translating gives CASSQGAATAAPGNTIYF.

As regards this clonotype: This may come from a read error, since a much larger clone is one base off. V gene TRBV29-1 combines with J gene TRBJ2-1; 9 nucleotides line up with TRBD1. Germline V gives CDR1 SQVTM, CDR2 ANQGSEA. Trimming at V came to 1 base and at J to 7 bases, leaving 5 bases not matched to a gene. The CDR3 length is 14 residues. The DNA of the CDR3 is TGCAGCGTTGAAGGGACAGGGGATGTTAATGAGCAGTTCTTC. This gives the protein CSVEGTGDVNEQFF.